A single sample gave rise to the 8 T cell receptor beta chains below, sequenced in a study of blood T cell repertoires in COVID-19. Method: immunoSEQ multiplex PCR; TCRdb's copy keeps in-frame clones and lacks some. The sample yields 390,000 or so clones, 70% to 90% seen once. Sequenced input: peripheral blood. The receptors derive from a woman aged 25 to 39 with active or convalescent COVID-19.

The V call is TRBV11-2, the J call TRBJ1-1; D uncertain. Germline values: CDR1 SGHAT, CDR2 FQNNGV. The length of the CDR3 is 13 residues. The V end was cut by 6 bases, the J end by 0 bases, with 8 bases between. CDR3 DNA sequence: TGTGCCAGCAGGGGCGGGGTGAACACTGAAGCTTTCTTT. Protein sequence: CASRGGVNTEAFF. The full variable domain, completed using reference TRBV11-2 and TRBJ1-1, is EAGVAQSPRYKIIEKRQSVAFWCNPISGHATLYWYQQILGQGPKLLIQFQNNGVVDDSQLPKDRFSAERLKGVDSTLKIQPAKLEDSAVYLCASRGGVNTEAFFGQGTRLTVV.

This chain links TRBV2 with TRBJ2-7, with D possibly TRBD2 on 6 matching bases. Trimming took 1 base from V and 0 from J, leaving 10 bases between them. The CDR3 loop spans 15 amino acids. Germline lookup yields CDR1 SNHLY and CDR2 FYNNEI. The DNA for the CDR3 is TGTGCCAGCAGTGAAGAGGGGACTTACTCCTACGAGCAGTACTTC. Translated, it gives CASSEEGTYSYEQYF.

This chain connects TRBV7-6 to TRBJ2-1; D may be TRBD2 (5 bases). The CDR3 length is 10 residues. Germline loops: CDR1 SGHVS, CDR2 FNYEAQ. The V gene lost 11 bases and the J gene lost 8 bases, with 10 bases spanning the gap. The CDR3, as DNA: TGTGCCGAAGAGGGCGATGAGCAGTTCTTC. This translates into CAEEGDEQFF.

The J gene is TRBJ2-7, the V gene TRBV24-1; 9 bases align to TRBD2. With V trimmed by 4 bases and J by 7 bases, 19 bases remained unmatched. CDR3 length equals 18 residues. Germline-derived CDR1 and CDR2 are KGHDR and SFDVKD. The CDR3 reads CATSDLAGEGAYEGEQYF. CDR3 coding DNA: TGTGCCACCAGTGACTTAGCGGGGGAGGGGGCCTATGAGGGAGAGCAGTACTTC.

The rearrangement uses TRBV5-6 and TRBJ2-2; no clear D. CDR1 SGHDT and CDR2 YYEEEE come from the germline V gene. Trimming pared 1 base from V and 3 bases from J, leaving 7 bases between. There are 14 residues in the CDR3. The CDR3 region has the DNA TGTGCCAGCAGCTTGTCCAGATACACCGGGGAGCTGTTTTTT. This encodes CASSLSRYTGELFF.

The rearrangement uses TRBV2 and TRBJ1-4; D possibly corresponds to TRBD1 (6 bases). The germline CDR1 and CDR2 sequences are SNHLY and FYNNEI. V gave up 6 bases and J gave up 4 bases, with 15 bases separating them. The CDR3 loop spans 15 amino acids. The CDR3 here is CASRPRTADNEKLFF. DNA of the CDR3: TGTGCCAGCAGGCCCCGGACAGCCGATAATGAAAAACTGTTTTTT.

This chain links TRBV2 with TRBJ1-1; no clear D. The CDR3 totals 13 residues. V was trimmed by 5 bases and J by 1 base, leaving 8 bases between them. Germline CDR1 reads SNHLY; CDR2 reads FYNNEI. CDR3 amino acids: CASSNTANTEAFF. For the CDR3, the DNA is TGTGCCAGCAGTAATACAGCGAACACTGAAGCTTTCTTT. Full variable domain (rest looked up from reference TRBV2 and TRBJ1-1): EPEVTQTPSHQVTQMGQEVILRCVPISNHLYFYWYRQILGQKVEFLVSFYNNEISEKSEIFDDQFSVERPDGSNFTLKIRSTKLEDSAMYFCASSNTANTEAFFGQGTRLTVV.

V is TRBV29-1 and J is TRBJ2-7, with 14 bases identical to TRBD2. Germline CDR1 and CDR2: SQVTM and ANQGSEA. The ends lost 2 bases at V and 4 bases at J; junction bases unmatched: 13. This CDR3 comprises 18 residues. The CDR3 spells CSVEQGEGLAGAPYEQYF. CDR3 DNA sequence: TGCAGCGTTGAACAGGGTGAGGGACTAGCGGGAGCCCCGTACGAGCAGTACTTC.